This section outlines one T cell receptor beta chain sequence together with its context. What it recognizes is unknown. The data were obtained in a study of OX40 agonist ivuxolimab in advanced cancers. TCRdb's table, derived via immunoSEQ multiplex PCR, lists solely in-frame clones and lacks some. The sample shows roughly 5,100 clones, around 69% of them seen only once. General study results and limits: At doses 0.1 to 3.0 mg/kg, CD4+ and CD8+ clones expanded.

Germline CDR1 reads SGDLS; CDR2 reads YYNGEE. V dropped 4 bases and J dropped 7; count of bases not matched to a gene: 11. The CDR3 runs 16 residues. The sample here was CD4+ or CD8+ T cells sorted from blood, taken in a trial of the OX40 agonist ivuxolimab. The receptor was derived from an adult with an advanced solid tumor such as melanoma, head and neck, liver or kidney cancer. The gene calls are TRBV9 and TRBJ2-1, with 10 nucleotides matching TRBD1. CDR3 protein: CASSHPIRDRGNEQFF. The CDR3 DNA follows: TGTGCCAGCAGCCATCCCATCCGGGACAGGGGTAATGAGCAGTTCTTC.